This entry is about one TCR beta chain. Its antigen is unidentified. The PCR used 60 Vbeta and 13 Jbeta primers. Data came from immunoSEQ multiplex PCR; TCRdb stores just in-frame clones and leaves some out. Of some 98,000 clones listed, roughly 70% are singletons. The CDR3 contains 21 residues. This record belongs to a study of cytomegalovirus exposure and HLA in healthy donors. Across the study: For the approximately 400 genotyped donors, about 79% fell within the Caucasian-associated ancestry cluster. Whole-study findings and limits: In a later analysis, most CMV-associated TCR beta chains appeared HLA-restricted. Exclusion as indistinguishable affected some V segments, including TRBV6-2 and TRBV6-3.

Despite likely unrecorded immune exposures, the donors were nominally healthy at the time of sampling. This receptor was taken from a man aged 50 to 59 in good health and CMV-seronegative. This chain links TRBV21-1 with TRBJ2-3; whether TRBD1, the table's D call, matches the DNA was not checked. TRBV21-1 is deemed a pseudogene. Sequencing was done on a sample of PBMCs. This chain's CDR3 is CASSKVGAWTDLLTSTDTQYF. The CDR3 DNA is TGTGCCAGCAGCAAAGTAGGGGCCTGGACAGATCTCCTCACTAGCACAGATACGCAGTATTTT.